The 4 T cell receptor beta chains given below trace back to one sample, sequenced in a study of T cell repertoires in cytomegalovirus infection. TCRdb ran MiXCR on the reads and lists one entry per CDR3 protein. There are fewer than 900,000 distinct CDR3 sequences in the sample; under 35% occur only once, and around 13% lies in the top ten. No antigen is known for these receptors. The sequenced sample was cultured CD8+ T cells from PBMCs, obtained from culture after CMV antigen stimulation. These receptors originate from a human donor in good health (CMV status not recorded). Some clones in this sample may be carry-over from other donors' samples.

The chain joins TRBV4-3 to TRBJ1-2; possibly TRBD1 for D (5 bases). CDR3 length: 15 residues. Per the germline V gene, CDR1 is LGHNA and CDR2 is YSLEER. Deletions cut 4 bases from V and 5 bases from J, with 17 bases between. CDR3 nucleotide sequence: TGCGCCAGCAGCCCCAAGTACCCGGGACCTTATGGCTACACCTTC. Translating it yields CASSPKYPGPYGYTF.

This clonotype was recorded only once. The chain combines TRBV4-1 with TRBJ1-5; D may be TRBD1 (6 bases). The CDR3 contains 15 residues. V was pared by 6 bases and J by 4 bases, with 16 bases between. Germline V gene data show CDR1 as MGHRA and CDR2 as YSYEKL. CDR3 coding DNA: TGCGCCAGCAGTTTGGAGAAGGGGACAAATCAGCCCCAGCATTTT. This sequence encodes CASSLEKGTNQPQHF.

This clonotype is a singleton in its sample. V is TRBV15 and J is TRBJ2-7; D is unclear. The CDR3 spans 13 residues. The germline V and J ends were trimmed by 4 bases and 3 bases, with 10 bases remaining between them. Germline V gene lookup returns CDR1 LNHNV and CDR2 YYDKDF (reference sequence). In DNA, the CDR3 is TGTGCCACCAGCATCTCCACTCTCTACGAGCAGTACTTC. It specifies CATSISTLYEQYF. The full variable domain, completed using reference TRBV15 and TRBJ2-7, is DAMVIQNPRYQVTQFGKPVTLSCSQTLNHNVMYWYQQKSSQAPKLLFHYYDKDFNNEADTPDNFQSRRPNTSFCFLDIRSPGLGDTAMYLCATSISTLYEQYFGPGTRLTVT.

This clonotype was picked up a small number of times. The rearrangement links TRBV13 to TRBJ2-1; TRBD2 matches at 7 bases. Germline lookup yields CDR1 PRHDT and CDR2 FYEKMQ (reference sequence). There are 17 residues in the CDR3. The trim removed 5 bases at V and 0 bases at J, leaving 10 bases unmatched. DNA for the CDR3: TGTGCCAGCAGCCTGGGGGGGGGAGCCTCCTCCTACAATGAGCAGTTCTTC. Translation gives CASSLGGGASSYNEQFF.